The 22 T cell receptor beta chains in this list originate from one sample, sequenced in a study of early T cells in non-severe SARS-CoV-2 infection. Via MiXCR, TCRdb re-called the 5' RACE reads, giving one row per CDR3 protein. In the table there are about 44,000 distinct CDR3 sequences, about 12% of which are singletons. Sequenced material: whole blood. The origin of the receptors is an adult who was a healthcare worker with PCR-confirmed SARS-CoV-2 infection or an uninfected control (not recorded which).

V and J are TRBV4-3 and TRBJ2-1, with 7 bases identical to TRBD1. Germline V gene data show CDR1 as LGHNA and CDR2 as YSLEER. Trimming removed 7 bases from V and 1 base from J; junction bases left unmatched: 16. The CDR3 totals 18 residues. The CDR3 DNA follows: TGCGCCAGCACTCTCGAGCCCTACAGGGGCTTGTCCTACAATGAGCAGTTCTTC. Translated, it gives CASTLEPYRGLSYNEQFF.

This clonotype was seen repeatedly, ten times or more. The V call is TRBV12-3 or TRBV12-4, the J call TRBJ2-1, with D possibly TRBD2 on 6 matching bases. V lost 2 bases and J 7 bases, leaving 15 bases between the germline ends. CDR3 length: 15 residues. This chain's CDR3 is CASSLRESGRNEQFF. Here the CDR3 DNA reads TGTGCCAGCAGTTTACGGGAGTCCGGGAGAAATGAGCAGTTCTTC.

This clonotype was seen many times. This chain links TRBV6-6 with TRBJ2-7; TRBD1 matches 11 bases. Germline values: CDR1 MNHNY, CDR2 SVGAGI (reference sequence). V lost 10 bases, J lost 3 bases, and 11 bases stayed unmatched. This CDR3 is built from 15 residues. CDR3 sequence: CATRDRDRGYYEQYF. DNA of the CDR3: TGTGCCACCCGTGACCGGGACAGGGGGTACTACGAGCAGTACTTC.

This clonotype was found many times. The gene calls are TRBV20-1 and TRBJ2-1; 8 positions agree with TRBD1. The germline V gene encodes CDR1 DFQATT and CDR2 SNEGSKA (reference sequence). The CDR3 length is 15 residues. The J segment lost 3 bases and the V segment lost 4 bases, leaving 8 bases of the junction unmatched. Here the CDR3 reads CSATRDRRNYNEQFF. The CDR3 DNA is TGCAGTGCTACCCGGGACAGGAGGAACTACAATGAGCAGTTCTTC.

This clonotype has a count of ten or more. The junction departs from the called germline gene at one end, perhaps through a read error. The genes are TRBV19 and TRBJ1-1; 8 nucleotides agree with TRBD1. CDR3 length equals 13 residues. Germline CDR1 is LNHDA and CDR2 is SQIVND (reference sequence). Written as DNA, the CDR3 is TGTGCCAGTAGTCCAGGACAGGGCACTCAAGCTTTCTTT. Protein: CASSPGQGTQAFF.

A few counts support this clonotype. The chain links TRBV2 to TRBJ1-1; 10 bases align to TRBD1. V was pared by 5 bases and J by 5 bases, with 8 bases of the junction left unmatched. This CDR3 region has 15 residues. Germline CDR1 reads SNHLY; CDR2 reads FYNNEI. The chain's CDR3 is CASSLTGGGSTEAFF. For the CDR3, the DNA is TGTGCCAGCAGTTTGACAGGGGGCGGATCGACTGAAGCTTTCTTT.

This sequence joins TRBV5-1 and TRBJ2-3; tentatively, D is TRBD2 (6 bases). Trimming took off 1 base at V and 4 bases at J, with 10 bases between the two ends. CDR3 length: 14 residues. Germline assignment: CDR1 SGHRS and CDR2 YFSETQ. CDR3 in DNA: TGCGCCAGCAGCTTGATGGCGGGACCAGATACGCAGTATTTT. Protein sequence: CASSLMAGPDTQYF.

Ten or more counts support this clonotype. This chain connects TRBV18 to TRBJ2-1; D is uncertain. This CDR3 has 15 residues. Trimming took 4 bases from V and 3 from J, leaving 13 bases between them. CDR1 and CDR2 (germline): KGHSH, LQKENI. CDR3 sequence: CASSHRRANYNEQFF. The DNA of the CDR3 is TGTGCCAGCTCACATCGCCGGGCCAACTACAATGAGCAGTTCTTC.

J is TRBJ1-4 and V is TRBV7-9; no clear D. The germline V and J ends were trimmed by 2 bases and 8 bases, with 6 bases remaining between them. The CDR3 consists of 12 residues. CDR1 and CDR2 from the germline V gene are SEHNR and FQNEAQ (reference sequence). The CDR3 DNA is TGTGCCAGCAGCTTAAGTGACGAAAAACTGTTTTTT. Protein: CASSLSDEKLFF.

This clonotype was found many times. CDR3 sequence: CASSHREEGSPLHF. CDR3 nucleotides: TGTGCCAGCAGTCACAGGGAGGAGGGTTCACCCCTCCACTTT. This chain uses TRBV6-6 with TRBJ1-6; tentatively, D is TRBD1 (6 bases). This CDR3 is built from 14 residues. Deletions cut 5 bases from V and 9 bases from J, with 14 bases between. Per germline, CDR1 MNHNY and CDR2 SVGAGI (reference sequence).

This clonotype was counted at least ten times. V and J are TRBV5-5 and TRBJ2-2; D perhaps matches TRBD1 (6 bases). Germline V gives CDR1 SGHKS, CDR2 YYEKEE (reference sequence). Trimming left V 5 bases short and J 0 bases short, with 11 bases between. This CDR3 is built from 15 residues. The CDR3 DNA follows: TGTGCCAGCAGTCTCACAGGGTCGAACACCGGGGAGCTGTTTTTT. Protein: CASSLTGSNTGELFF.

The table lists this clonotype with a few counts. This chain links TRBV5-1 with TRBJ2-3; maybe TRBD2 (5 bases). The CDR3 is 17 amino acids. Trimming removed 1 base from V and 1 base from J, with 16 bases in between. Germline CDR1 reads SGHRS; CDR2 reads YFSETQ. The CDR3 region has the DNA TGCGCCAGCAGCTTGAATGGCGGGTGGTACGGCACAGATACGCAGTATTTT. This codes for CASSLNGGWYGTDTQYF.

The V and J genes are TRBV29-1 and TRBJ1-1; TRBD1 matches 7 bases. The V and J ends lost 7 bases and 5 bases, in that order; junction bases with no gene match: 4. The germline gives CDR1 SQVTM, CDR2 ANQGSEA. The CDR3 extends over 11 amino acids. CDR3: CSAEQGTEAFF. As DNA, the CDR3 is TGCAGCGCCGAACAGGGGACTGAAGCTTTCTTT.

This clonotype was seen a handful of times. This rearrangement joins TRBV29-1 to TRBJ1-1; no firm D call. The CDR3 sequence is 13 residues long. Trimming removed 3 bases from V and 5 bases from J, with 13 bases in between. Germline CDR1 SQVTM, CDR2 ANQGSEA. The chain's CDR3 is CSVDITWGTEAFF. In DNA form, the CDR3 reads TGCAGCGTTGATATCACATGGGGAACTGAAGCTTTCTTT.

The chain combines TRBV29-1 with TRBJ2-3; D is perhaps TRBD2 (5 bases). Germline CDR1 is SQVTM and CDR2 is ANQGSEA. Trimming removed 7 bases at V and 2 bases at J, with 13 bases between. The CDR3 length is 13 residues. CDR3 residues: CSASGLLTDTQYF. CDR3 in DNA: TGCAGCGCCAGCGGATTACTCACAGATACGCAGTATTTT.

This clonotype turned up a few times. The chain couples TRBV7-6 to TRBJ2-1; the D gene is possibly TRBD2 (6 bases). V lost 5 bases to trimming and J lost 7 bases, with 9 bases between them. CDR1 and CDR2 from the germline V gene are SGHVS and FNYEAQ. The CDR3 loop spans 12 amino acids. The CDR3 nucleotides read TGTGCCAGCAGCCAGGAGGGAAATGAGCAGTTCTTC. Its protein is CASSQEGNEQFF.

J is TRBJ1-1 and V is TRBV4-1; TRBD1 agrees at 10 bases. Germline loops: CDR1 MGHRA, CDR2 YSYEKL. V was clipped by 3 bases and J by 3 bases; unmatched bases: 13. The CDR3 totals 18 residues. CDR3: CASSQEPGQGLGDTEAFF. In nucleotides, the CDR3 is TGCGCCAGCAGCCAGGAACCGGGACAGGGGTTGGGAGACACTGAAGCTTTCTTT.

This clonotype was detected ten times or more. At one of its ends the junction is not consistent with the germline gene, which may arise from a read error. The rearrangement joins TRBV5-1 to TRBJ2-1; either TRBD1 or TRBD2 may supply D (6 bases each). Per the germline V gene, CDR1 is SGHRS and CDR2 is YFSETQ. This CDR3 has 14 amino acids. CDR3 residues: CASSLTGVGGLPVF. Here the CDR3 DNA reads TGCGCCAGCAGCTTGACGGGAGTGGGGGGCCTCCCGGTCTTC.

V gene TRBV28 combines with J gene TRBJ1-2; D remains ambiguous. This CDR3 is 12 amino acids long. Trimming took off 5 bases at V and 8 bases at J, with 12 bases between the two ends. Per the germline V gene, CDR1 is MDHEN and CDR2 is SYDVKM. CDR3 nucleotides: TGTGCCAGCAGTACCAATGCGGGAGGCTACACCTTC. Translation: CASSTNAGGYTF.

V and J are TRBV11-1 and TRBJ2-7; 7 nucleotides match TRBD1. The CDR3 is 16 residues long. Trimming cost V 4 bases and J 3 bases; bases outside gene matches: 12. In germline, CDR1 is SGHAT, CDR2 FQDESV (reference sequence). CDR3 in DNA: TGTGCCAGCAGCTCCCCACAGGGGACACTCCACTACGAGCAGTACTTC. Translating it yields CASSSPQGTLHYEQYF.

Many counts were recorded for this clonotype. CDR3 DNA: TGTGCCAGCAGCCAGAAGAGGAGGGTCTCTGGGGCCAACGTCCTGACTTTC. Translated: CASSQKRRVSGANVLTF. V usage is TRBV3-1 and J usage is TRBJ2-6; tentatively, D is TRBD2 (6 bases). V was cut by 3 bases and J by 0 bases, with 12 bases left in between. The CDR3 is 17 residues long. The germline gives CDR1 LGHDT, CDR2 YNNKEL (reference sequence).

This clonotype was observed a few times. At one boundary the junction diverges from the germline segment, which might be a read error. This chain uses TRBV11-1 with TRBJ2-2; D could derive from TRBD1 or TRBD2 (5 bases each). The length of the CDR3 is 15 residues. In germline, CDR1 is SGHAT, CDR2 FQDESV (reference sequence). The CDR3 DNA sequence: TGTGCCGGCAGCCAGGGACGGCTGAACACCGGGGAGCTGTTTTTT. Protein: CAGSQGRLNTGELFF. Variable domain in full (rest from reference TRBV11-1 and TRBJ2-2): EAEVAQSPRYKITEKSQAVAFWCDPISGHATLYWYRQILGQGPELLVQFQDESVVDDSQLPKDRFSAERLKGVDSTLKIQPAELGDSAMYLCAGSQGRLNTGELFFGEGSRLTVL.